This T cell receptor (beta chain) derives from a study of CD8+ T cells in alopecia areata. Indicated treatment: oral pan-JAK inhibitor, 5-10 mg twice daily. This CDR3 has 13 residues. The germline CDR1 and CDR2 sequences are GTSNPN and SVGIG (reference sequence). Trimming removed 3 bases from V and 10 bases from J, with 13 bases in between. Once RNA had been extracted, it was reverse transcribed into cDNA to act as the sequencing template. Clones were read by immunoSEQ multiplex PCR, and TCRdb kept only the in-frame ones, dropping some. Of around 270,000 clones in the sample, roughly 50% are singletons; the top ten hold around 1.8%.

The material was CD4+ T cells sorted from blood, obtained at week 24, from a patient treated with tofacitinib. The receptor was isolated from a human donor with alopecia areata. The chain recombines TRBV30 with TRBJ1-6, with no clear D. CDR3 sequence reads: CAWRGSGASPLHF. DNA of the CDR3: TGTGCCTGGAGAGGGTCGGGCGCGTCACCCCTCCACTTT.